This T cell receptor beta chain was recovered during a study of CD4+ T cells in melanoma. The CDR3 contains 11 residues. Losses at the gene ends were 4 bases for V and 14 bases for J; bases not matched to a gene: 8. The germline gives CDR1 SGHNT, CDR2 YYREEE (reference sequence). General study points: CD8+ T cell, macrophage and B cell function reportedly correlated with neoantigen-specific CD4+ T cells. In melanoma, neoantigen-specific CD4+ T cells reportedly differed in differentiation state.

Clones were read by immunoSEQ multiplex PCR, and TCRdb kept only the in-frame ones, dropping some. This table has roughly 150,000 clones, around nine tenths appearing once. Turning to this clone: Its target is not known.

The clonotype comes from a human donor with melanoma. The V gene is TRBV5-4, the J gene TRBJ1-2; 7 bases map to TRBD1. CDR3 DNA: TGTGCCAGCAGCATCGGGACAGATTCTACCTTC. Amino acids: CASSIGTDSTF.